Reported below is one T cell receptor (beta chain). Its antigen is unidentified. Germline V gene data show CDR1 as MNHEY and CDR2 as SVGEGT. The CDR3 runs 16 residues. The J segment lost 9 bases and the V segment lost 0 bases, leaving 7 bases of the junction unmatched. Method: immunoSEQ multiplex PCR; TCRdb's copy keeps in-frame clones and lacks some. This table holds about 100,000 clones, roughly 90% found once. This sample is part of a study of T cell responses to AZD1222 COVID-19 vaccine. Findings and limits, study-wide: Donor demographics were predominantly white British with a female majority; clonal diversity may be underestimated. Baseline seropositivity characterized only a handful of AZD1222 recipients. Reports say nearly half of spike-specific TCRs go after unmutated variant regions. Spike-specific TCR breadth and depth were elevated following two AZD1222 doses.

The chain joins TRBV6-2 or TRBV6-3 to TRBJ2-1, with 11 bases fitting TRBD2. The sample in question was peripheral blood, obtained on day 0 of MenACWY control vaccination. This receptor was obtained from an adult in good health. CDR3 in amino acids: CASSYSGLAGGGEQFF. The CDR3 region has the DNA TGTGCCAGCAGTTACTCAGGTCTAGCGGGGGGAGGTGAGCAGTTCTTC.